This T cell receptor (beta chain) appears in the sequencing data of a study of T cells in Graves' hyperthyroidism and ophthalmopathy. The germline V and J ends were trimmed by 1 base and 5 bases, with 15 bases remaining between them. CDR1 and CDR2 (germline): SGHNT, YYREEE (reference sequence). The CDR3 is 16 residues long. There were TCR beta CDR3 regions amplified from RNA transcripts. Carried out on the TCR CDR3, a first-round RT-PCR used the HTBI primer set. From the multiplex PCR reads, TCRdb called clonotypes with MiXCR, one entry per CDR3 protein. The table records roughly 630,000 distinct CDR3 sequences, roughly 14% of them present only once.

The sample consisted of blood. The gene calls are TRBV5-4 and TRBJ2-2; possible D gene TRBD2, 6 bases. The clonotype originates from a woman younger than 45 with Graves' hyperthyroidism. CDR3 region: CASSLSLAGLTGELFF. The CDR3 coding sequence is TGTGCCAGCAGCTTGAGTCTCGCGGGATTAACCGGGGAGCTGTTTTTT.